A selection of T cell receptor beta chains follows, all from one sample in a study of blood T cell repertoires in COVID-19. Using immunoSEQ multiplex PCR, the repertoire was profiled, and TCRdb retains in-frame clones only, with some absent. The sample records around 26,000 clones, about 90% being singletons. The material sequenced was peripheral blood. All receptors come from a man aged 65-85 years with active COVID-19. The CDR3 runs from the conserved cysteine through the conserved F or W. D genes are given only for firm matches. Size tells how often a clone was seen (once, few, many) or the class of an expanded clone, and some rows leave it out.

J gene: TRBJ1-1; CDR3 length: 13; V gene: TRBV2; clone size: .; D gene: TRBD1; CDR3 protein: CASTRQGNTEAFF; CDR3 DNA: TGTGCCAGCACCAGACAGGGAAACACTGAAGCTTTCTTT
J gene: TRBJ1-5; CDR3 length: 15; V gene: TRBV6-6; clone size: .; D gene: TRBD1; CDR3 protein: CASSPTGLGNQPQHF; CDR3 DNA: TGTGCCAGCAGCCCGACAGGGTTGGGCAATCAGCCCCAGCATTTT
J gene: TRBJ2-3; CDR3 length: 17; V gene: TRBV7-2; clone size: .; D gene: TRBD2; CDR3 protein: CASSLRQTSGRLDTQYF; CDR3 DNA: TGTGCCAGCAGCTTACGCCAGACTAGCGGCCGTCTGGATACGCAGTATTTT
J gene: TRBJ2-5; CDR3 length: 16; V gene: TRBV7-8; clone size: .; D gene: TRBD2; CDR3 protein: CASSPQLAGLGETQYF; CDR3 DNA: TGTGCCAGCAGCCCACAGCTAGCGGGGCTTGGAGAGACCCAGTACTTC
J gene: TRBJ1-1; CDR3 length: 14; V gene: TRBV6-6; clone size: .; D gene: .; CDR3 protein: CASSYGQGNTEAFF; CDR3 DNA: TGTGCCAGCAGTTACGGGCAGGGAAACACTGAAGCTTTCTTT
J gene: TRBJ1-2; CDR3 length: 14; V gene: TRBV13; clone size: .; D gene: TRBD1; CDR3 protein: CASSLEGGGYGYTF; CDR3 DNA: TGTGCCAGCAGCTTAGAAGGGGGCGGGTACGGCTACACCTTC
J gene: TRBJ2-1; CDR3 length: 15; V gene: TRBV11-2; clone size: .; D gene: .; CDR3 protein: CASSPTQGFRNEQFF; CDR3 DNA: TGTGCCAGCAGCCCTACTCAGGGATTTCGCAATGAGCAGTTCTTC
J gene: TRBJ2-7; CDR3 length: 12; V gene: TRBV18; clone size: .; D gene: .; CDR3 protein: CASSDTSYEQYF; CDR3 DNA: TGTGCCAGCTCCGACACCTCCTACGAGCAGTACTTC
J gene: TRBJ2-3; CDR3 length: 15; V gene: TRBV5-4; clone size: .; D gene: TRBD2; CDR3 protein: CASSVGGAGADTQYF; CDR3 DNA: TGTGCCAGCAGCGTCGGGGGGGCCGGTGCAGATACGCAGTATTTT
J gene: TRBJ2-7; CDR3 length: 15; V gene: TRBV6-5; clone size: .; D gene: .; CDR3 protein: CASSYRRVPLGEQYF; CDR3 DNA: TGTGCCAGCAGTTATCGGCGGGTACCCTTGGGCGAGCAGTACTTC
J gene: TRBJ2-7; CDR3 length: 12; V gene: TRBV12-3/TRBV12-4; clone size: .; D gene: .; CDR3 protein: CASSLRGSEQYF; CDR3 DNA: TGTGCCAGCAGTTTGCGAGGATCCGAGCAGTACTTC
J gene: TRBJ2-6; CDR3 length: 17; V gene: TRBV10-3; clone size: .; D gene: .; CDR3 protein: CAISLRSCQSRANVLTF; CDR3 DNA: TGTGCCATCAGTTTGCGGTCCTGTCAAAGTCGGGCCAACGTCCTGACTTTC
J gene: TRBJ1-5; CDR3 length: 12; V gene: TRBV6-5; clone size: .; D gene: .; CDR3 protein: CASQQGNQPQHF; CDR3 DNA: TGTGCCAGTCAACAGGGCAATCAGCCCCAGCATTTT
J gene: TRBJ2-2; CDR3 length: 21; V gene: TRBV4-1; clone size: .; D gene: TRBD2; CDR3 protein: CASSLTDNPSRLAVNTGELFF; CDR3 DNA: TGCGCCAGCAGCCTTACCGATAATCCCTCTCGACTAGCGGTGAACACCGGGGAGCTGTTTTTT
J gene: TRBJ2-1; CDR3 length: 13; V gene: TRBV12-3/TRBV12-4; clone size: once; D gene: TRBD2; CDR3 protein: CASSLGLAGDRFF; CDR3 DNA: TGTGCCAGCAGTTTAGGACTAGCGGGAGATCGGTTCTTC
J gene: TRBJ2-1; CDR3 length: 16; V gene: TRBV4-1; clone size: .; D gene: .; CDR3 protein: CASSLLLRGSDNEQFF; CDR3 DNA: TGCGCCAGCAGCCTTCTTTTGCGGGGATCGGACAATGAGCAGTTCTTC
J gene: TRBJ2-7; CDR3 length: 14; V gene: TRBV29-1; clone size: .; D gene: TRBD1; CDR3 protein: CSVMNRGPHYEQYF; CDR3 DNA: TGCAGCGTCATGAACAGGGGACCCCACTACGAGCAGTACTTC
J gene: TRBJ1-2; CDR3 length: 14; V gene: TRBV27; clone size: .; D gene: .; CDR3 protein: CASSLTRASYGYTF; CDR3 DNA: TGTGCCAGCAGTTTAACCAGGGCCTCTTATGGCTACACCTTC
J gene: TRBJ1-5; CDR3 length: 13; V gene: TRBV7-3; clone size: .; D gene: .; CDR3 protein: CASSLGANQPQHF; CDR3 DNA: TGTGCCAGCAGCTTAGGGGCTAATCAGCCCCAGCATTTT